These T cell receptor beta chains were read from a single sample in a study of cytomegalovirus exposure and HLA in healthy donors. This table comes from immunoSEQ multiplex PCR, and its TCRdb copy is limited to in-frame clones, with some not included. The sample consists of around 60,000 clones, just over 90% of them appearing once. Sequenced input: PBMCs. Receptors were obtained from a woman in her late teens or twenties in good health and CMV-seronegative. CDR3s include the opening cysteine and the closing phenylalanine or tryptophan. Each record gives: clone size, D gene, V gene, J gene, CDR3 DNA, CDR3 protein. A D gene is named only where the DNA matches it firmly. Size is stated for part of the rows, as once, few or many counts, or as a class when the clone is expanded.

-	-	TRBV7-9	TRBJ2-7	TGTGCCAGCAGCCCCCCCTTCGGGGTAATCGAGCAGTACTTC	CASSPPFGVIEQYF
-	-	TRBV9	TRBJ1-5	TGTGCCAGCAGCGTAGGTTCTGGGGCGGGGCAGCCCCAGCATTTT	CASSVGSGAGQPQHF
-	TRBD1	TRBV11-3	TRBJ2-6	TGTGCCAGCAGCCACGGGACAGCGAAGATAGGGGCCAACGTCCTGACTTTC	CASSHGTAKIGANVLTF
-	TRBD2	TRBV28	TRBJ2-2	TGTGCCAGCAGTCCTCCCCGGGGGGGGGCCGGGGAGCTGTTTTTT	CASSPPRGGAGELFF
once	TRBD1	TRBV7-9	TRBJ1-1	TGTGCCAGCAGCTCTGGACAGGGGATGAACACTGAAGCTTTCTTT	CASSSGQGMNTEAFF
-	-	TRBV7-8	TRBJ1-5	TGTGCCAGCAGCCAAGGGTGGGGGGAACAAGGAGATCAGCCCCAGCATTTT	CASSQGWGEQGDQPQHF
-	TRBD1	TRBV6-6	TRBJ1-5	TGTGCCAGCAGCATCCAGGGGGGTAGCAATCAGCCCCAGCATTTT	CASSIQGGSNQPQHF
-	TRBD2	TRBV30	TRBJ2-7	TGTGCCTGGACTAGCGGGAGGCTAGGCGAGCAGTACTTC	CAWTSGRLGEQYF
-	-	TRBV2	TRBJ1-4	TGTGCCGCCGGGGTCCGGTTTCAGGACGACCGACGGGGGGAAAAACTGTTTTTT	CAAGVRFQDDRRGEKLFF
-	-	TRBV11-2	TRBJ2-6	TGTGCCAGCAGCTCCCATCCCTTTGGACTGCGCTCTGGGGCCAACGTCCTGACTTTC	CASSSHPFGLRSGANVLTF
-	TRBD1	TRBV5-6	TRBJ1-2	TGTGCCAGCAGCTTGTGGGGGACAGGGGTAGGCTATGGCTACACCTTC	CASSLWGTGVGYGYTF
-	TRBD1	TRBV5-1	TRBJ2-3	TGCGCCAGCAGCTTAAACCCGGGACAGGGGATTTCAGATACGCAGTATTTT	CASSLNPGQGISDTQYF
-	-	TRBV25-1	TRBJ2-7	TGTGCCAGCAGTAGGGGGGGTTACGGAAGCTCCTACGAGCAGTACTTC	CASSRGGYGSSYEQYF
-	-	TRBV10-3	TRBJ2-1	TGTGCCATCAGTGTCGGTAAGAATGAGCAGTTCTTC	CAISVGKNEQFF
-	-	TRBV28	TRBJ1-1	TGTGCCAGCAGTGAGAAGCCGTACACTGAAGCTTTCTTT	CASSEKPYTEAFF
-	TRBD1	TRBV5-1	TRBJ1-1	TGCGCCAGCAGCCCCCACCAGGTTTCTAACAGGGGGAACACTGAAGCTTTCTTT	CASSPHQVSNRGNTEAFF
once	-	TRBV9	TRBJ2-1	TGTGCCAGCAGCGTACAGGGGAAAGACTACAATGAGCAGTTCTTC	CASSVQGKDYNEQFF
once	-	TRBV19	TRBJ1-4	TGTGCAACAGCCCCCACAACTAATGAAAAACTGTTTTTT	CATAPTTNEKLFF
-	-	TRBV30	TRBJ1-5	TGTGCCTGGAGTGTATGGGGGGTTAGCAATCAGCCCCAGCATTTT	CAWSVWGVSNQPQHF
-	-	TRBV6-1	TRBJ1-5	TGTGCCAGCAGTGAAGTGGCGGAAGGGAGCTACTTGGGCAATCAGCCCCAGCATTTT	CASSEVAEGSYLGNQPQHF
-	TRBD1	TRBV11-1	TRBJ1-1	TGTGCCAGCAGCCCGGACAGGGTTGAAGCTTTCTTT	CASSPDRVEAFF
-	-	TRBV13	TRBJ2-7	TGTGCCAGCAGCTTAAGTCTAGCAGGCGAGCAGTACTTC	CASSLSLAGEQYF
-	-	TRBV27	TRBJ1-5	TGTGCCAGCAGTCGACAGGTCGGTCAGCCCCAGCATTTT	CASSRQVGQPQHF
-	TRBD1	TRBV28	TRBJ1-5	TGTGCCAGCAGTTTCCGGGACAGCCGTCGCAATCAGCCCCAGCATTTT	CASSFRDSRRNQPQHF
-	-	TRBV6-1	TRBJ1-6	TGTGCCAGCAGTCCGAGGTCCTATAATTCACCCCTCCACTTT	CASSPRSYNSPLHF
once	TRBD1	TRBV6-7	TRBJ1-5	TGTGCCAGCAGGCAGGGGGCGAGGGGCAATCAGCCCCAGCATTTT	CASRQGARGNQPQHF
-	TRBD1	TRBV6-1	TRBJ1-1	TGTGCCAGCAGTGTACCGGGACAGAAGAACACTGAAGCTTTCTTT	CASSVPGQKNTEAFF
-	TRBD1	TRBV5-1	TRBJ1-4	TGCGCCAGCAGCTTGGGGGGGACAGGCACAAATGAAAAACTGTTTTTT	CASSLGGTGTNEKLFF
-	TRBD1	TRBV19	TRBJ1-1	TGTGCCAGTACACGGCCCGCAGGGGGGAACACTGAAGCTTTCTTT	CASTRPAGGNTEAFF
-	TRBD2	TRBV9	TRBJ2-1	TGTGCCAGCAGCGTAGATCTAGCGGGAATTGAGCAGTTCTTC	CASSVDLAGIEQFF
-	TRBD2	TRBV27	TRBJ2-7	TGTGCCAGCAGCCGGCTAGCGGGAAGCTCCTACGAGCAGTACTTC	CASSRLAGSSYEQYF
-	-	TRBV11-2	TRBJ1-1	TGTGCCAGCAGCCAGGGACTGATGAACACTGAAGCTTTCTTT	CASSQGLMNTEAFF
-	-	TRBV28	TRBJ1-1	TGTGCCAGCAGAGGGGGTTGGGGGCTCGAAGCTTTCTTT	CASRGGWGLEAFF
-	-	TRBV11-2	TRBJ2-5	TGTGCCAGCAGCCAGGGCCCCTACCAAGAGACCCAGTACTTC	CASSQGPYQETQYF
-	TRBD1	TRBV29-1	TRBJ2-1	TGCAGCGTTGATGGGACAGGGGATGAGCAGTTCTTC	CSVDGTGDEQFF
-	TRBD2	TRBV4-3	TRBJ2-3	TGCGCCAGCAGCCAAGAGTACGTAGCTAGCGGTACAGATACGCAGTATTTT	CASSQEYVASGTDTQYF
-	-	TRBV18	TRBJ1-2	TGTGCCAGCTCCACGGGAGCGAACTATGGCTACACCTTC	CASSTGANYGYTF
-	TRBD1	TRBV11-2	TRBJ1-4	TGTGCCAGCAGCTTAGGACTAAGGGGACAGGAGAATGAAAAACTGTTTTTT	CASSLGLRGQENEKLFF
-	-	TRBV19	TRBJ2-2	TGTGCCAGTAGTATCGCGGGCACCGGGGAGCTGTTTTTT	CASSIAGTGELFF